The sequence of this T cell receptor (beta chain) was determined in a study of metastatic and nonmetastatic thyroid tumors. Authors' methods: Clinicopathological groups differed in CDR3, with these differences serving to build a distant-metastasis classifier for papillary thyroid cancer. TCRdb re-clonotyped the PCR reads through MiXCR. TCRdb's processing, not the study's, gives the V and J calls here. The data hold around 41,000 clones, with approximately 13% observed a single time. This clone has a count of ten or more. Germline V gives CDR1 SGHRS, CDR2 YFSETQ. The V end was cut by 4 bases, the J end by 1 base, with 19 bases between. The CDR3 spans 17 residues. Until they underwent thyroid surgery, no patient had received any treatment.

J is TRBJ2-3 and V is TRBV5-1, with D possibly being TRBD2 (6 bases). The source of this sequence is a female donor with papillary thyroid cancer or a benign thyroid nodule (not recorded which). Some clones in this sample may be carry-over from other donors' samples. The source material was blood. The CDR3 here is CASSPGVGPWGTDTQYF. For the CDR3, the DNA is TGCGCCAGCAGCCCGGGAGTTGGGCCTTGGGGCACAGATACGCAGTATTTT.